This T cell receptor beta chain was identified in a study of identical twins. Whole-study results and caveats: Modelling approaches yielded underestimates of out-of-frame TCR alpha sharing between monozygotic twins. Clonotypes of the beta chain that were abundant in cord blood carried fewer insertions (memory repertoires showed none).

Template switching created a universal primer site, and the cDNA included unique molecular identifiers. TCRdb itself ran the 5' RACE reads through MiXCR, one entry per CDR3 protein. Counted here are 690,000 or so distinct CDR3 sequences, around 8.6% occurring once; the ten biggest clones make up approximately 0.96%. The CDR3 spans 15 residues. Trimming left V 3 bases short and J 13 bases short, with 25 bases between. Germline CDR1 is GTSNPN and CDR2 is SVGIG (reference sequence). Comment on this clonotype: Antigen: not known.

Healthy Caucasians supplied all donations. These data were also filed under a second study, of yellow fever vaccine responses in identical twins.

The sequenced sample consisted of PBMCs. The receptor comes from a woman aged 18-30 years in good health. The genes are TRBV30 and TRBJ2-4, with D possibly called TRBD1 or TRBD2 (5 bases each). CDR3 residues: CAWSRVSEGSAGQYF. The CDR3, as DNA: TGTGCCTGGAGCCGGGTTAGCGAGGGGTCTGCCGGCCAGTACTTC.